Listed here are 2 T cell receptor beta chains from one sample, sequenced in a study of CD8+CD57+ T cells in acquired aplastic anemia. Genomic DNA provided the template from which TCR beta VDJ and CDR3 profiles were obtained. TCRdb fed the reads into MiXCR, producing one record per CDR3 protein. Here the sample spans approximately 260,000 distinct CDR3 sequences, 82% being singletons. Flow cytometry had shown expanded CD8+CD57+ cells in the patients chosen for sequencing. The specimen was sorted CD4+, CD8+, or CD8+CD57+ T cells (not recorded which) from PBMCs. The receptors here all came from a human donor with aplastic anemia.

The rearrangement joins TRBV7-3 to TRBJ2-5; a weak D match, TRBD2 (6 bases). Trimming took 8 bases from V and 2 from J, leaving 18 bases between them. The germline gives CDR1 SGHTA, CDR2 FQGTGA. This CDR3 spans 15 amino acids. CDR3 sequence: CASCVVQEGQETQYF. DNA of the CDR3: TGTGCCAGCTGCGTAGTACAGGAGGGACAAGAGACCCAGTACTTC. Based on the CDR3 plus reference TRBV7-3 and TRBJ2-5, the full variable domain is GAGVSQTPSNKVTEKGKYVELRCDPISGHTALYWYRQSLGQGPEFLIYFQGTGAADDSGLPNDRFFAVRPEGSVSTLKIQRTERGDSAVYLCASCVVQEGQETQYFGPGTRLLVL.

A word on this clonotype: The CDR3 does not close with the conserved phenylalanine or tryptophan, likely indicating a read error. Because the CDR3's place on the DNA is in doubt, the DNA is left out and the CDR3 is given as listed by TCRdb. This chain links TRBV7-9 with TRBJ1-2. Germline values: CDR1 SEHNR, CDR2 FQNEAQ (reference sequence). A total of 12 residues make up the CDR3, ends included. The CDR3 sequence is CASSASSRGWTY.